This is a list of T cell receptor beta chains from one sample in a study of technical replicates of blood from several donors. Profiling relied on immunoSEQ multiplex PCR, and the TCRdb table lists in-frame clones only, not all of them. In the table there are around 80,000 clones, around 94% of which are singletons. Source material: T cells isolated from PBMCs. The source is a human donor in good health. Each CDR3 is given with its conserved first and last residue. The D gene is left open where the match is weak. Expanded clones are given a class, and other clones once, few, many or no size at all.

>TRBV27|NA|NA|TRBJ2-7
TGTGCCAGCAGTATAACTTGGACAGACCCCTACGAGCAGTACTTC
CASSITWTDPYEQYF
>TRBV4-3|NA|NA|TRBJ2-7
TGCGCCAGCAGCCCGGGGGTGACGAAGATCTACGAGCAGTACTTC
CASSPGVTKIYEQYF
>TRBV5-6|NA|TRBD2|TRBJ2-1
TGTGCCAGCAGCTTCGAAGCGGGAGTAACCGATGAGCAGTTCTTC
CASSFEAGVTDEQFF
>TRBV30|NA|TRBD1|TRBJ1-1
TGTGCCTGGAAGGACCCACCCGACAGGGTCGCCCAGAACACTGAAGCTTTCTTT
CAWKDPPDRVAQNTEAFF
>TRBV11-3|NA|NA|TRBJ2-7
TGTGCCAGCAGCTTAGACAGTACCTACGAGCAGTACTTC
CASSLDSTYEQYF
>TRBV4-3|NA|NA|TRBJ2-3
TGCGCCAGCAGCCTGGAGGCATACACAGATACGCAGTATTTT
CASSLEAYTDTQYF
>TRBV19|NA|NA|TRBJ1-5
TGTGCCAGTACCCGATACGGACAGCTTAATCAGCCCCAGCATTTT
CASTRYGQLNQPQHF
>TRBV7-6|few|NA|TRBJ2-2
TGTGCCAGCAGCTTAGATGGCTTATCCACCGGGGAGCTGTTTTTT
CASSLDGLSTGELFF
>TRBV5-6|NA|TRBD2|TRBJ2-3
TGTGCCAGCAGCTTGAAGCGGGGTAGCTCAGATACGCAGTATTTT
CASSLKRGSSDTQYF
>TRBV19|NA|TRBD1|TRBJ2-7
TGTGCCAGTAGCGGGACAGGCTACGAGCAGTACTTC
CASSGTGYEQYF